The T cell receptor (beta chain) described here comes from a study of CD8+ T cells in alopecia areata. The germline gives CDR1 NNHDY, CDR2 SYVADS. The CDR3 consists of 15 residues. V was cut by 1 base and J by 0 bases, with 11 bases left in between. TCR sequencing used cDNA made by reverse transcription of extracted RNA. Libraries were prepared by immunoSEQ multiplex PCR; TCRdb keeps only in-frame clonotypes and omits some of them. The data show 200,000 to 300,000 clones, with none appearing a single time. This clone was found a few times. The gene symbols are mouse symbols. The DNA ends 4 residues before the CDR3 does, and the rest of the CDR3 is filled in from the germline J gene. After pooling, cutaneous lymph node cells were sorted with CD4, CD8alpha, NKG2D, NKG2ACE and other markers.

The chain recombines TRBV13-3 with TRBJ2-7; perhaps TRBD1 as D (6 bases). This receptor was taken from a C3H/HeJ mouse with alopecia areata. This line is of MHC haplotype H2-k. Sequenced material: CD4+ T cells sorted from a lymph node. The CDR3 here is CASSDTGHSSYEQYF. The CDR3 DNA, read in part, is TGTGCCAGCAGTGATACGGGACATAGCTCCTAT.